This T cell receptor (beta chain) was identified in a study of T cell responses to AZD1222 COVID-19 vaccine. Measured with immunoSEQ multiplex PCR; TCRdb has only the in-frame clones, and not every one. The table lists around 180,000 clones, roughly 87% of them singletons, with about 3% in the top ten. Comments on this clone: The antigen remains unidentified.

Study-wide results and limits: White British people made up most donors, females outnumbered males, and clonal diversity was possibly underestimated.

Here the sequenced sample was peripheral blood, taken on day 0 of AZD1222 vaccination. This clonotype was obtained from an adult in good health.

In DNA form, the CDR3 reads TGTGCCAGCAGTTTTCTGGGCAACATGAATGAAAAACTGTTTTTT. It translates to CASSFLGNMNEKLFF. The chain has TRBV28 and TRBJ1-4; D unresolved. This CDR3 has 15 residues. With 3 bases removed from V and 5 bases from J, the gap between germline ends came to 13 bases. Germline-derived CDR1 and CDR2 are MDHEN and SYDVKM.